The clone carrying this T cell receptor (beta chain) was seen only a few times. Its target is not known. This may be a read error, as it is one base from a much larger clone. A modified ARM-PCR protocol with three rounds of nested PCR amplified TCRbeta. From the multiplex PCR reads, TCRdb called clonotypes with MiXCR, one entry per CDR3 protein. Among 55,000 to 75,000 distinct CDR3 sequences, 50% to 60% were seen once, and the ten largest hold around 20%. No cell sorting was done before RNA was extracted from the tissue. Chemotherapy-naive patients with new lung cancer underwent thoracic surgery in China, August–late 2014. This specimen comes from a study of tumor and adjacent non-tumor tissue in lung cancer. Across the whole study: Histology: around 13 adenocarcinoma, a couple of squamous cell carcinoma, 1 small cell lung cancer.

Overall study results and limits: Compared with tumor, normal lung showed significantly lower TCR diversity.

Sequencing was performed on lung tumor tissue. The sequence was collected from a man in his fifties with non-small cell lung cancer.

CDR3 sequence reads: CASSELRASGSNYNEQFF. In DNA, the CDR3 is TGCGCCAGCAGTGAGTTGCGGGCTAGCGGGAGCAACTACAATGAGCAGTTCTTC. The rearrangement uses TRBV10-1 and TRBJ2-1, with 10 nucleotides matching TRBD2. Germline trimming cut 1 base from V and 3 bases from J; bases unmatched to any gene: 9. CDR1 is WNHNN, CDR2 SYGVQD, per germline (reference sequence). The CDR3 is 18 amino acids.